Listed here are 22 T cell receptor beta chains from one sample, sequenced in a study of T cell responses to AZD1222 COVID-19 vaccine. Libraries were prepared by immunoSEQ multiplex PCR; TCRdb keeps only in-frame clonotypes and omits some of them. The table includes 150,000 or so clones, about 90% detected once. The source material was peripheral blood, sampled 28 days after the second dose of the MenACWY control vaccine. These receptor sequences come from an adult who received the MenACWY meningococcal vaccine as a control.

V and J are TRBV29-1 and TRBJ1-4; 9 nucleotides line up with TRBD1. Germline V gives CDR1 SQVTM, CDR2 ANQGSEA. Losses at the gene ends were 6 bases for V and 7 bases for J; bases not matched to a gene: 12. The CDR3 length is 15 residues. The CDR3: CSVVTGTGMTEKLFF. CDR3 in DNA: TGCAGCGTCGTCACCGGGACAGGGATGACTGAAAAACTGTTTTTT.

This clone is a singleton in its sample. The chain has TRBV3-1 (or the pseudogene TRBV3-2) and TRBJ1-6; TRBD1 matches 7 bases. V lost 3 bases and J lost 7; bases outside the gene matches: 3. CDR1 is LGHDT, CDR2 YNNKEL, per germline (reference sequence). This CDR3 has 14 residues. The CDR3 DNA reads TGTGCCAGCAGCCAGAGGGACAGCAATTCACCCCTCCACTTT. Translated: CASSQRDSNSPLHF.

This clone was seen a single time. V usage is TRBV10-3 and J usage is TRBJ2-7; D ambiguous. V lost 3 bases to trimming and J lost 4 bases, with 10 bases between them. Germline V gene lookup returns CDR1 ENHRY and CDR2 SYGVKD. The CDR3 is 13 residues long. The CDR3 loop reads CAISDYQDYEQYF. CDR3 sequence (DNA): TGTGCCATCAGTGACTACCAGGATTACGAGCAGTACTTC.

The chain's CDR3 is CASSFGQLNYEQYF. The CDR3 DNA reads TGTGCCAGCAGCTTCGGACAACTCAACTACGAGCAGTACTTC. The rearrangement joins TRBV13 to TRBJ2-7, with D possibly TRBD1 on 5 matching bases. This CDR3 is built from 14 residues. The V end lost 3 bases, the J end lost 3 bases, and 12 bases lay between the germline ends. In germline, CDR1 is PRHDT, CDR2 FYEKMQ (reference sequence).

CDR3 sequence (DNA): TGTGCCAGCAGTTGGCGGGGGACTGGAAACACCATATATTTT. It yields the protein CASSWRGTGNTIYF. This chain uses TRBV6-5 with TRBJ1-3; maybe TRBD1 (5 bases). Germline V gives CDR1 MNHEY, CDR2 SVGAGI. CDR3 length equals 14 residues. V was clipped by 4 bases and J by 2 bases, with 9 bases between them.

The V gene is TRBV9, the J gene TRBJ2-2; D is uncertain. The length of the CDR3 is 16 residues. V lost 5 bases to trimming and J lost 0 bases, with 14 bases between them. CDR1 is SGDLS and CDR2 is YYNGEE in the germline V gene. This chain's CDR3 is CASRRSSSTNTGELFF. The CDR3 DNA is TGTGCCAGCAGGAGGTCCTCCTCTACGAACACCGGGGAGCTGTTTTTT.

This clone was observed a few times. The DNA of the CDR3 is TGTGCCAGCAGTTTATTCGGGACAGGATTGAGAGGCTACACCTTC. Encoded protein: CASSLFGTGLRGYTF. This chain connects TRBV28 to TRBJ1-2; the match to TRBD1 covers 8 bases. The CDR3 runs 15 residues. Trimming removed 1 base from V and 8 bases from J; junction bases left unmatched: 9. Germline V gives CDR1 MDHEN, CDR2 SYDVKM.

This clone appeared a few times. The chain joins TRBV7-2 to TRBJ1-2; D is perhaps TRBD1 (5 bases). The CDR3 sequence is 16 residues long. Germline CDR1 reads SGHTA; CDR2 reads FQGNSA. Trimming left V 1 base short and J 0 bases short, with 12 bases between. The CDR3 bases are TGTGCCAGCAGCTTAGGCCAGGGCTTTTCTAACTATGGCTACACCTTC. Its translation is CASSLGQGFSNYGYTF. The variable domain in full, completed from reference TRBV7-2 and TRBJ1-2, reads GAGVSQSPSNKVTEKGKDVELRCDPISGHTALYWYRQSLGQGLEFLIYFQGNSAPDKSGLPSDRFSAERTGGSVSTLTIQRTQQEDSAVYLCASSLGQGFSNYGYTFGSGTRLTVV.

The chain has TRBV28 and TRBJ2-1; D could derive from TRBD1 or TRBD2 (5 bases each). V lost 6 bases and J 4 bases, leaving 19 bases between the germline ends. The CDR3 sequence is 16 residues long. In germline, CDR1 is MDHEN, CDR2 SYDVKM. The CDR3 protein is CASSPSARAGYNEQFF. The CDR3 DNA is TGTGCCAGCAGCCCATCTGCCAGGGCGGGTTACAATGAGCAGTTCTTC.

The chain combines TRBV6-5 with TRBJ2-7; tentative D call: TRBD2 (6 bases). The CDR3 consists of 13 residues. CDR1 and CDR2 from the germline V gene are MNHEY and SVGAGI. Trimming removed 6 bases at V and 5 bases at J, with 14 bases between. This chain's CDR3 is CASSSLAGNEQYF. For the CDR3, the DNA is TGTGCCAGCAGCTCACTAGCAGGGAACGAGCAGTACTTC.

The chain employs TRBV6-5 and TRBJ2-7, with TRBD1 identical over 7 bases. Germline V gene data show CDR1 as MNHEY and CDR2 as SVGAGI. The CDR3 loop spans 14 amino acids. The junction had 4 bases not matched to a gene; V was cut back by 4 bases and J by 1 base. The CDR3 protein is CASSSPGQSYEQYF. CDR3 in DNA: TGTGCCAGCAGTTCCCCGGGACAGTCCTACGAGCAGTACTTC.

The V and J genes are TRBV29-1 and TRBJ1-2; no clear D gene. The V end was cut by 1 base, the J end by 1 base, with 10 bases between. The CDR3 runs to 14 residues. CDR1 SQVTM and CDR2 ANQGSEA come from the germline V gene. The CDR3 DNA reads as TGCAGCGTTGAAGCCCCCATCAATAACTATGGCTACACCTTC. Protein product: CSVEAPINNYGYTF.

The rearrangement links TRBV30 to TRBJ2-1, with a weak D call TRBD2 (6 bases). V was shortened by 3 bases and J by 4 bases, with 13 bases between the two germline ends. The V gene's germline CDR1 is GTSNPN and CDR2 SVGIG (reference sequence). This CDR3 region has 14 residues. This chain's CDR3 is CAWSRLASYNEQFF. Here the CDR3 DNA reads TGTGCCTGGAGCCGGCTAGCGAGTTACAATGAGCAGTTCTTC.

V and J are TRBV27 and TRBJ2-7, with 11 bases identical to TRBD2. V lost 2 bases to trimming and J lost 7 bases; unmatched junction nucleotides: 4. Germline CDR1 MNHEY, CDR2 SMNVEV (reference sequence). This CDR3 has 14 amino acids. The CDR3 nucleotides are TGTGCCAGCAGTTTACTAGCGGGAGGCTTTGAGCAGTACTTC. Translation: CASSLLAGGFEQYF.

The rearrangement uses TRBV10-1 and TRBJ2-7; D unresolved. Germline CDR1 and CDR2: WNHNN and SYGVQD (reference sequence). V was trimmed by 3 bases and J by 1 base, leaving 13 bases between them. The CDR3 loop spans 15 amino acids. The CDR3, as DNA: TGCGCCAGCAGTGAAAACGCAGCCTTATCCTACGAGCAGTACTTC. The encoded protein is CASSENAALSYEQYF.

V gene TRBV7-2 combines with J gene TRBJ2-1; 10 bases are shared with TRBD2. Trimming removed 0 bases from V and 6 bases from J; junction bases left unmatched: 2. Germline values: CDR1 SGHTA, CDR2 FQGNSA. There are 15 residues in the CDR3. The CDR3 region has the DNA TGTGCCAGCAGCTTAGCCCCTAGCGGGAGCAATGAGCAGTTCTTC. Encoded protein: CASSLAPSGSNEQFF.

The gene calls are TRBV27 and TRBJ1-3; D is undetermined. The CDR3 has 14 residues. Germline V gene data show CDR1 as MNHEY and CDR2 as SMNVEV (reference sequence). V lost 5 bases to trimming and J lost 4 bases, with 12 bases between them. The CDR3 spells CASSPTWVGNTIYF. The DNA for the CDR3 is TGTGCCAGCAGTCCGACCTGGGTAGGAAACACCATATATTTT.

The J gene is TRBJ1-4, the V gene TRBV12-3 or TRBV12-4; D is unclear. V gave up 2 bases and J gave up 11 bases, with 9 bases separating them. This CDR3 region has 12 residues. CDR3 sequence (DNA): TGTGCCAGCAGTTTAATGATCGGTAAACTGTTTTTT. Amino acids: CASSLMIGKLFF.

V gene TRBV5-5 combines with J gene TRBJ2-5, with D possibly being TRBD1 or TRBD2 (5 bases each). Germline V gives CDR1 SGHKS, CDR2 YYEKEE (reference sequence). The V end lost 2 bases, the J end lost 4 bases, and 18 bases lay between the germline ends. The CDR3 runs to 16 residues. The CDR3 sequence is CASSLRATWDRETQYF. Here the CDR3 DNA reads TGTGCCAGCAGCTTAAGGGCAACTTGGGACCGAGAGACCCAGTACTTC.

The chain joins TRBV18 to TRBJ1-4, with D possibly TRBD1 on 5 matching bases. V was trimmed by 3 bases and J by 7 bases, leaving 18 bases between them. This CDR3 contains 16 residues. Germline V CDR1 and CDR2: KGHSH, LQKENI. In DNA form, the CDR3 reads TGTGCCAGCTCACCTCCTAGCTACAGGTTGGGTGAAAAACTGTTTTTT. This sequence encodes CASSPPSYRLGEKLFF.

The rearrangement uses TRBV21-1 and TRBJ2-5; the table's D call of TRBD2 was not tested on the DNA. TRBV21-1 is shown as a pseudogene. This CDR3 has 13 residues. CDR3 in DNA: TGTGCCAGCAGCAAAGCGGGAGTGGAGACCCAGTACTTC. It specifies CASSKAGVETQYF.

The V gene is TRBV6-6, the J gene TRBJ2-7, with 8 bases that match TRBD1. V dropped 5 bases and J dropped 0; count of bases not matched to a gene: 9. CDR1 and CDR2 from the germline V gene are MNHNY and SVGAGI (reference sequence). This CDR3 has 16 residues. CDR3 in amino acids: CASSTQDRGDSYEQYF. As DNA, the CDR3 is TGTGCCAGCAGTACACAAGACAGGGGTGACTCCTACGAGCAGTACTTC.